The 8 T cell receptor beta chains in this list originate from one sample, sequenced in a study of T-cell memory formation after mild COVID-19 (dated by TCRdb to 2020 to 2022). The receptor library was made with 5' RACE. Sequenced using an Illumina NovaSeq 6000. TCRdb trimmed the raw reads at Q25, called clones with MiXCR and kept productive beta chains. Rows matching on CDR3 protein sequence are summarized as one entry with the most common DNA and genes. This sample lists approximately 350,000 distinct CDR3 sequences; 10% to 15% were detected once. The ten largest make up about a fifth of the sample. The sequenced sample consisted of PBMCs or a T cell subset sorted from them (not recorded which). These receptors were collected from a man in his late teens or twenties who had mild COVID-19 (a few samples of this study predate the infection). The sample titles of this study are shuffled in the database, so cell type and time point are left out; the donor was told from shared clones.

Only a few counts were recorded for this clonotype. This chain links TRBV7-2 with TRBJ2-1; 14 bases map to TRBD2. CDR3 size: 17 residues. The V segment lost 4 bases and the J segment 4 bases; nucleotides outside the gene matches: 6. The germline CDR1 and CDR2 sequences are SGHTA and FQGNSA. The CDR3: CASSSFRTSGGYNEQFF. The CDR3 DNA reads TGTGCCAGCAGCTCTTTTCGGACTAGCGGGGGGTACAATGAGCAGTTCTTC.

The J gene is TRBJ1-5, the V gene TRBV7-2; D may be TRBD1 (5 bases). Trimming stripped 1 base from V and 1 base from J, with 14 bases between. Germline V gene lookup returns CDR1 SGHTA and CDR2 FQGNSA. The CDR3 length is 17 residues. The CDR3 reads CASSLVSGALSNQPQHF. CDR3 DNA: TGTGCCAGCAGCTTAGTTTCTGGGGCGCTGAGCAATCAGCCCCAGCATTTT.

With respect to this clonotype: A junction end diverges from the germline sequence, so it may reflect a read error. The J gene is TRBJ1-6, the V gene TRBV7-9; possible D gene TRBD1, 5 bases. CDR1 and CDR2 (germline): SEHNR, FQNEAQ (reference sequence). The CDR3 has 16 residues. The DNA of the CDR3 is TGTGCCAGCAGCTGGATCCTTCGGGAGGGGAGTGCGGCCCTCCATTTT. Amino acid sequence: CASSWILREGSAALHF.

The chain combines TRBV5-1 with TRBJ2-7; no reliable D call. V lost 8 bases and J 2 bases, leaving 26 bases between the germline ends. CDR3 length equals 17 residues. Germline V gene data show CDR1 as SGHRS and CDR2 as YFSETQ. The CDR3 sequence: CARSSVPLLVGTYEQYF. CDR3 sequence (DNA): TGCGCCAGGAGTAGTGTTCCCCTATTAGTGGGAACCTACGAGCAGTACTTC.

The chain employs TRBV4-1 and TRBJ2-3, with 9 bases aligning to TRBD2. V lost 6 bases to trimming and J lost 0 bases; unmatched junction nucleotides: 7. Germline CDR1 and CDR2: MGHRA and YSYEKL. The CDR3 loop spans 16 amino acids. In nucleotides, the CDR3 is TGCGCCAGCAGATACGGCCTAGCGGGAAGCACAGATACGCAGTATTTT. This encodes CASRYGLAGSTDTQYF.

The CDR3 nucleotides are TGTGCCAGCAGTCGGGCTCCCACAGATACGCAGTATTTT. Translation gives CASSRAPTDTQYF. This chain joins TRBV6-5 and TRBJ2-3, with D uncertain. The CDR3 loop spans 13 amino acids. Trimming took 5 bases from V and 2 from J, leaving 8 bases between them. Germline loops: CDR1 MNHEY, CDR2 SVGAGI.

The chain couples TRBV5-1 to TRBJ2-2; D could derive from TRBD1 or TRBD2 (6 bases each). Germline CDR1 reads SGHRS; CDR2 reads YFSETQ. V lost 5 bases to trimming and J lost 2 bases, with 10 bases between them. The CDR3 contains 14 residues. The CDR3: CASRQGLNTGELFF. CDR3 nucleotide sequence: TGCGCCAGCAGACAGGGACTCAACACCGGGGAGCTGTTTTTT.

V usage is TRBV4-2 and J usage is TRBJ1-1; no clear D gene. With 0 bases removed from V and 5 bases from J, the gap between germline ends came to 19 bases. Germline CDR1 reads LGHNA; CDR2 reads YNFKEQ. There are 17 residues in the CDR3. The CDR3 region has the DNA TGTGCCAGCAGCCAAGATCAAAAGGGCCCCTATGAGACTGAAGCTTTCTTT. This codes for CASSQDQKGPYETEAFF.